This T cell receptor beta chain was sequenced in a study of PD-L1 blockade in urothelial cancer. Overall study: The median number of T cells present in blood samples was about 130,000. Study outcomes and limitations: Tumor-associated blood clones were expanded more by durable-benefit patients at 3 weeks.

Described time point: pretreatment peripheral blood. The sample holds a few counts of this clone. Antigen: not known. This CDR3 comprises 14 residues. The ends lost 5 bases at V and 3 bases at J; junction bases unmatched: 7. Germline CDR1 reads SGHAT; CDR2 reads FQNNGV. TCRdb keeps only in-frame clones here, not all; method: immunoSEQ multiplex PCR. Counted here are roughly 40,000 clones, 70% to 90% occurring once; the ten biggest clones make up 20% to 25%. This clonotype was obtained from a donor aged 40 or older with urothelial cancer. This specimen consisted of PBMCs, obtained around atezolizumab (anti-PD-L1) treatment. J is TRBJ2-7 and V is TRBV11-2; 7 nucleotides align to TRBD2. The CDR3 here is CASSATSPGYEQYF. The CDR3 nucleotides read TGTGCCAGCAGCGCGACTAGCCCTGGCTACGAGCAGTACTTC.